This T cell receptor (beta chain) was identified during a study of long-term antiretroviral therapy in people with HIV (dated by TCRdb to 2022 to 2024). A note on the overall study: The earliest samples were collected roughly a decade before the 2015 WHO recommendation for immediate ART, at a time when ART was usually postponed until CD4 counts fell. A total of about 180 cryopreserved PBMC samples were contributed to the cohort by 30 adults with confirmed HIV infection, with samples collected serially over a mean of 6 years (range 1-12). A retrospective serial study tested whether changes in peripheral blood TRB repertoire composition and diversity were associated with ART initiation and durable HIV suppression. No cross-contamination during QIAcube processing was seen in test extractions of a monoclonal T-cell line run alongside approximately 36 polyclonal samples. Among the approximately 30 participants with HIV, eleven were female.

The immunoSEQ hsTCRB v3.0 assay was used at survey level resolution for TRB variable region sequencing. The targeted TRB sequencing depth was roughly 40,000-55,000 T-cell genomes per sample. TRB libraries were pooled and sequenced on an Illumina MiSeq using a v3 150-cycle kit. The paper's processing steps were these. Repertoire analysis was performed in R inside a reproducible Nextflow workflow that covered QC, data transformation and analysis. LymphoSeq2, an R package for AIRR-Seq data exploration, was used to implement custom analyses. A handful of samples that produced fewer than 5000 total TRB sequences were removed, so under 200 HIV repertoires were analyzed. Among the approximately 180 HIV repertoires that were kept, under 60 were collected before ART initiation and some 130 were collected after ART initiation. Repertoires were downsampled to 5000 TRB nucleotide sequences, with summary statistics averaged over 100 downsampling iterations. The analysis kept only TRB sequences whose CDR3 regions were at least seven amino acids long. Diversity was assessed using a clonality score derived from Shannon entropy and using the Gini coefficient. In the repertoire networks, any two of the top 5000 CDR3 amino acid sequences were connected whenever the two sequences differed by an edit distance of one. For TRB CDR3 amino acid sequences, GLIPH2 was used to predict antigen specificity groups and MHC restriction. To flag known associations with CMV, EBV, HIV or tissue antigens, CDR3 amino acid sequences were compared against VDJdb and McPAS-TCR. Pre-ART, post-ART and control groups were compared with Wilcoxon signed-rank tests and Holm-Bonferroni correction. The table comes from immuneACCESS by way of TCRdb, which keeps in-frame sequences with V and J called. Part of the clones is missing from these tables; in studies checked, under half for an unresolved V gene and the rest for unknown reasons. V and J calls and clone size are copied from that table; D and trimming were computed from the DNA. The sample records some 25,000 clones, approximately 80% of which are singletons. Together, the top ten hold roughly 9% of the sample.

Of note for this clone: Its antigen remains unidentified. No much larger clone is present one base from it, and per-base qualities are unavailable.

Overall results and qualifications from the work: Starting ART was linked to a significant rise in TRB diversity, yet even after long-term ART the diversity remained significantly lower than in transplant donor controls. Because pre-ART samples had limited cell numbers, unsorted PBMC were profiled rather than sorted CD4+ and CD8+ T cells. Samples dated from the mid-2000s to the late 2010s, and the ART regimens used may be less effective than current ones. CDR3 length ranges in HIV repertoires were narrower than in controls, and network structure suggested an antigen-experienced repertoire with only a slight naive shift after ART. No data were available on ART adherence, viral resistance or therapy changes, limiting inferences about post-ART repertoire changes. Owing to limited PBMC availability, only the TCR beta chain was sequenced, without alpha chain pairing. The repertoire was dominated across all time points by expanded TRB clones identified before ART initiation, although this dominance was seen to fluctuate and to decrease in many PLHIV after ART.

Participants were included only if at least one PBMC sample before ART initiation and at least two post-ART samples were available. Treatment was received in the United States of America by all participants with HIV. Before DNA extraction, cryopreserved samples of about 1-11 million PBMC were thawed and then washed. At the time of the earliest PBMC sample, participants with HIV were aged between about 20 and 54 years. Each participant contributed PBMC samples from 1-4 timepoints before ART initiation and 2-8 timepoints after ART initiation, with a median of 7 samples. For every participant, serial HIV viral load, CD4+ T-cell count, ART history and demographic data were obtained. Genomic DNA was extracted from unsorted PBMC with a Qiagen kit on a QIAcube, processed in batches of 12 samples. V and J are truncated by 4 bases and 1 base respectively, leaving an intervening sequence of 18 bases. The germline V gene (reference sequence) sets CDR1 to SGHKS and CDR2 to YYEKEE. CDR3 length: 17 amino acids, cysteine to phenylalanine. Only CDR3 DNA remains: 51 bases, in frame from the first base.

The receptor was isolated from a man in his forties or fifties with HIV. This chain is built from TRBV5-5 and TRBJ1-5; TRBD1 is a possible D gene, resting on 6 matching bases. Sequenced here: unsorted PBMCs, sampled 3 years after starting antiretroviral therapy. The nucleotides read TGTGCCAGCAGCCCCCGCGCGGGGGCTGAGAGCAATCAGCCCCAGCATTTT. It translates to CASSPRAGAESNQPQHF.